This is a list of T cell receptor beta chains from one sample in a study of cytomegalovirus exposure and HLA in healthy donors. Sequenced by immunoSEQ multiplex PCR; TCRdb stores in-frame clones only, minus some. The sample has approximately 300,000 clones, about 80% seen once; the top ten hold about 0.28%. Sequencing input: PBMCs. The receptors derive from a girl aged 2-10 years in good health and CMV-seronegative. The CDR3 runs from the conserved cysteine through the conserved F or W. The D gene is left open where the match is weak. A row's size may be missing; if present it is once, few, many or a size class.

clone_size d_call j_call v_call cdr3_nt cdr3_aa
- - TRBJ1-2 TRBV5-1 TGCGCCAGCAGCCTACCTACGGGGTTATATGGCTACACCTTC CASSLPTGLYGYTF
- - TRBJ2-7 TRBV7-7 TGTGCCAGCAGATGGCGGAACCTACGGGAGCAGTACTTC CASRWRNLREQYF
- - TRBJ2-3 TRBV2 TGTGCCAGCACGGCGGAGGGGGGGCCCCCCACAGATACGCAGTATTTT CASTAEGGPPTDTQYF
- - TRBJ1-5 TRBV5-1 TGCGCCAGCAGCTATGCCGCGGGTCAGCCCCAGCATTTT CASSYAAGQPQHF
- - TRBJ1-5 TRBV19 TGTGCCAGTAGTAAGAGGGTGGGCAATCAGCCCCAGCATTTT CASSKRVGNQPQHF
- - TRBJ2-3 TRBV7-9 TGTGCCAGCAGCTTAGCGGGAGTAGATACGCAGTATTTT CASSLAGVDTQYF
few - TRBJ1-1 TRBV11-2 TGTGCCAGCAGCTTAGGTCCAGGGGCGTTGGGGAACACTGAAGCTTTCTTT CASSLGPGALGNTEAFF
- - TRBJ2-1 TRBV5-8 TGTGCCAGCAGCTTGCCTATTGAGCAGTTCTTC CASSLPIEQFF
- TRBD1 TRBJ1-1 TRBV7-9 TGTTCCAGCAGCTTGGACAGGTACAACACTGAAGCTTTCTTT CSSSLDRYNTEAFF
once - TRBJ1-1 TRBV6-5 TGTGCCAGCAGGGTACAGGGCCCGAACACTGAAGCTTTCTTT CASRVQGPNTEAFF
once TRBD2 TRBJ2-1 TRBV7-3 TGTGCCAGCAGCCTCCCTCGGACTAGCGGCTTAAATGAGCAGTTCTTC CASSLPRTSGLNEQFF
- - TRBJ2-7 TRBV11-2 TGTGCCAGCAGCTTATATCCGGGTCCCGGTTACGAGCAGTACTTC CASSLYPGPGYEQYF
- - TRBJ2-4 TRBV2 TGTGCCAGCAGGACAGGTCTAGCCAAAAACATTCAGTACTTC CASRTGLAKNIQYF
once TRBD2 TRBJ2-5 TRBV10-2 TGCGCCAGGAAGGGGGGGACGGGAGGGCCCGGAGAGACCCAGTACTTC CARKGGTGGPGETQYF
- - TRBJ2-2 TRBV6-1 TGTGCCAGCAGTGTCCGGGACTGGGCGAACACCGGGGAGCTGTTTTTT CASSVRDWANTGELFF
- TRBD1 TRBJ2-7 TRBV9 TGTGCCAGCAGCGTAGTAGAGGGGGCGGGTGAGCAGTACTTC CASSVVEGAGEQYF
- TRBD1 TRBJ1-2 TRBV27 TGTGCCAGCAGCCCGCTGGACAGGGAAAACTATGGCTACACCTTC CASSPLDRENYGYTF
- TRBD2 TRBJ2-7 TRBV19 TGTGCCAGTAGTTCAGGACTAGCTAAATCCTACGAGCAGTACTTC CASSSGLAKSYEQYF
- TRBD2 TRBJ2-1 TRBV9 TGTGCCAGCAGCGTAGTGGGTAGCGGGAGTTGGAATGAGCAGTTCTTC CASSVVGSGSWNEQFF
- TRBD1 TRBJ1-5 TRBV2 TGTGCCAGCGGGGACAGGGTCGGCAATCAGCCCCAGCATTTT CASGDRVGNQPQHF
- TRBD1 TRBJ2-7 TRBV11-1 TGTGCCAGCAGCGCGGGACAGGGGACTACCTACGAGCAGTACTTC CASSAGQGTTYEQYF
- - TRBJ1-1 TRBV7-2 TGTGCCAGCAGCCCTCTGCCAGGCAGGGGTAGGAACACTGAAGCTTTCTTT CASSPLPGRGRNTEAFF
- - TRBJ2-7 TRBV7-9 TGTGCCAGCAATCGCGACGAGCAGTACTTC CASNRDEQYF
- - TRBJ2-5 TRBV9 TGTGCCAGCAGCGTAGAAAGCGACCAAGAGACCCAGTACTTC CASSVESDQETQYF
- - TRBJ2-3 TRBV5-1 TGCGCCAGCAGCTTGCCAGGGGGCACAGATACGCAGTATTTT CASSLPGGTDTQYF
few - TRBJ2-5 TRBV5-1 TGCGCCAGCAGCTCATCAGGGTACCACCAAGAGACCCAGTACTTC CASSSSGYHQETQYF
- TRBD1 TRBJ2-7 TRBV29-1 TGCAGCGTTGACGGACAGGGGAGGCACGAGCAGTACTTC CSVDGQGRHEQYF
- TRBD1 TRBJ2-7 TRBV28 TGTGCCAGCAGCATCGGACAGGGAACCTACGAGCAGTACTTC CASSIGQGTYEQYF
- TRBD2 TRBJ2-2 TRBV11-2 TGTGCCAGCAGCCTAGGGGTTGGCGGGAGGTTCAGCGGGGAGCTGTTTTTT CASSLGVGGRFSGELFF
- TRBD1 TRBJ2-4 TRBV19 TGTGCCAGTGGGTTATTCGGGACAGGGTCCGCAAACATTCAGTACTTC CASGLFGTGSANIQYF
- - TRBJ2-3 TRBV5-1 TGCGCCAGCAGCTTTGCGGGGCCGAGCACAGATACGCAGTATTTT CASSFAGPSTDTQYF
- TRBD1 TRBJ1-1 TRBV2 TGTGCCAGCAGTGAAAGTCAGGAGACAGGGGTGGGTACTGAAGCTTTCTTT CASSESQETGVGTEAFF
- TRBD1 TRBJ1-1 TRBV4-1 TGCGCCAGCAGCCAGTACAGGGGTGGGAACACTGAAGCTTTCTTT CASSQYRGGNTEAFF
once - TRBJ2-1 TRBV27 TGTGCCAGCAGTTTTTATCATGAGCAGTTCTTC CASSFYHEQFF
- TRBD1 TRBJ2-2 TRBV2 TGTGCCAGCAGTGCCAGGGGGCAGGACACCGGGGAGCTGTTTTTT CASSARGQDTGELFF
- - TRBJ1-2 TRBV4-2 TGTGCCAGCAGCCAAGAAAGGAGACAGACCCTTGAGTATGGCTACACCTTC CASSQERRQTLEYGYTF
- - TRBJ1-2 TRBV6-6 TGTGCCAGCAGTGCCCCAAAAGGACAGAACTATGGCTACACCTTC CASSAPKGQNYGYTF
- - TRBJ1-2 TRBV5-5 TGTGCCAGCAGCCCAGGCTCAGCAGGGCGCTATGGCTACACCTTC CASSPGSAGRYGYTF
few TRBD1 TRBJ1-1 TRBV5-1 TGCGCCAGCAGCGGAACAGGGGTGACTGAAGCTTTCTTT CASSGTGVTEAFF
- TRBD1 TRBJ1-1 TRBV4-1 TGCGCCAGCAGCCGACAGGGGAACACTGAAGCTTTCTTT CASSRQGNTEAFF
- - TRBJ1-2 TRBV28 TGTGCCAGCAGTTTTGGTGCCGCTAGACGGTCTGGTGGCTACACCTTC CASSFGAARRSGGYTF
few TRBD2 TRBJ2-3 TRBV30 TGTGCCTGGAGTCCCCTAGCGGATAGCACAGATACGCAGTATTTT CAWSPLADSTDTQYF
- - TRBJ1-4 TRBV27 TGTGCCAGCAGCCCTCCAGGGAACGAAAAACTGTTTTTT CASSPPGNEKLFF
- TRBD2 TRBJ2-3 TRBV9 TGTGCCAGCAGCGAGCTAGCGGGGGGGCTCACAGATACGCAGTATTTT CASSELAGGLTDTQYF
- - TRBJ1-5 TRBV7-9 TGTGCCAGCAGCTTAGAGGGGATCAATCAGCCCCAGCATTTT CASSLEGINQPQHF
- - TRBJ2-7 TRBV27 TGTGCCAGCAGTCCTGCCGGAGGGAGCCCCTACGAGCAGTACTTC CASSPAGGSPYEQYF
once - TRBJ2-1 TRBV6-1 TGTGCCAGCAGTGACCGGAGCTCCTACAATGAGCAGTTCTTC CASSDRSSYNEQFF
few TRBD1 TRBJ1-1 TRBV4-1 TGCGCCAGCAGTCAGGACAGGAGCCTGAACACTGAAGCTTTCTTT CASSQDRSLNTEAFF
- TRBD1 TRBJ1-1 TRBV19 TGTGCCAGTCCGGGACAGGGGGAGGCTGAAGCTTTCTTT CASPGQGEAEAFF
- TRBD1 TRBJ1-3 TRBV28 TGTGCCAGCAGTGGACAGGGACTAAATGGAAACACCATATATTTT CASSGQGLNGNTIYF
- - TRBJ1-2 TRBV5-1 TGCGCCAGCAGCTCCCTAACCCCGACAGGCAGCTATGGCTACACCTTC CASSSLTPTGSYGYTF
- - TRBJ2-5 TRBV9 TGTGCCAGCAGCGTAGTGGGGGCTGGAGAGACCCAGTACTTC CASSVVGAGETQYF
- - TRBJ1-1 TRBV11-3 TGTGCCAGCAGCTTATTCCAGGGGGAAGCTTTCTTT CASSLFQGEAFF
- - TRBJ2-5 TRBV7-6 TGTGCCAGCAGCTTATTTAGTTCAGAGACCCAGTACTTC CASSLFSSETQYF
- TRBD2 TRBJ2-1 TRBV7-6 TGTGCCAGCAGCTCCGGGGGGACTAGCGGGAGTTTATTCTACAATGAGCAGTTCTTC CASSSGGTSGSLFYNEQFF
once TRBD2 TRBJ2-1 TRBV2 TGTGCCAGCAGCGTCGGGTTAGCGGGATCTTACAATGAGCAGTTCTTC CASSVGLAGSYNEQFF
- - TRBJ2-7 TRBV18 TGTGCCAGCTCCCCGGACATCACCTACGAGCAGTACTTC CASSPDITYEQYF
- - TRBJ2-7 TRBV4-1 TGCGCCAGCAGCCAAGAAACAGGGTGGGCCTACGAGCAGTACTTC CASSQETGWAYEQYF
- TRBD1 TRBJ2-2 TRBV28 TGTGCCAGCAGTTTCCCGGGACAGCCTAACACCGGGGAGCTGTTTTTT CASSFPGQPNTGELFF